Listed below are T cell receptor beta chains from one sample, sequenced in a study of metastatic and nonmetastatic thyroid tumors. Using MiXCR, TCRdb re-called clones from the PCR reads. The sample has about 14,000 clones, 9.5% to 15% seen once. Sequenced input: blood. These TCRs come from a female donor with papillary thyroid cancer or a benign thyroid nodule (not recorded which). Some clones in this sample may be carry-over from other donors' samples. The CDR3 runs from the conserved cysteine through the conserved F or W. Each record gives: clone size, J gene, V gene, CDR3 protein. The listing skips clone size in some rows; elsewhere it reads once, few, many or a size class.

many TRBJ2-2 TRBV24-1 CATSDKTGTTGELFF
many TRBJ1-3 TRBV30 CAWSVGTTYGNTIYF
many TRBJ2-1 TRBV3-1 CASSQGTSRPNEQFF
many TRBJ1-5 TRBV3-1 CASSHRSKGVQPQHF
few TRBJ2-7 TRBV28 CASSSEILGQASYEQYF
many TRBJ2-3 TRBV7-2 CASSKGLAGLTQYF
many TRBJ2-5 TRBV19 CASTRTGGLVETQYF
many TRBJ2-3 TRBV24-1 CATSDRSSGRPDTQYF
NA TRBJ2-7 TRBV18 CASSCFPGQGYEQYF
NA TRBJ2-2 TRBV25-1 CASRPWTSHTGELFF
NA TRBJ2-7 TRBV12-3/TRBV12-4 CASSFGIEQYF
medium-sized TRBJ1-2 TRBV6-1 CASSGSGTGEYGYTF
NA TRBJ1-3 TRBV2 CASSVHRDSSGNTIYF
many TRBJ2-4 TRBV2 CASSERLAKNIQYF
medium-sized TRBJ1-3 TRBV6-1 CASFKGTSGNTIYF
many TRBJ2-7 TRBV7-2 CASSGAGTYEQYF
NA TRBJ2-5 TRBV2 CASSEPMGAHTQYF
many TRBJ2-1 TRBV9 CASSERTSPNNEQFF
many TRBJ2-2 TRBV24-1 CATSDLLSGQGNTGELFF
many TRBJ1-1 TRBV30 CAWSVGGYVNTEAFF
many TRBJ1-5 TRBV6-1 CASSPDGDFQPQHF
many TRBJ2-1 TRBV4-1 CASSRSGTSGKYNEQFF
medium-sized TRBJ2-7 TRBV15 CATSRERAGNYYEQYF
NA TRBJ2-1 TRBV15 CATGEHYNEQFF
many TRBJ2-7 TRBV9 CASSVGSYGAYEQYF
few TRBJ2-7 TRBV2 CASSEFLYKKYF
NA TRBJ2-7 TRBV6-1 CASRQRGTTDYYEQYF
medium-sized TRBJ2-7 TRBV19 CASSEGQPYEQYF
many TRBJ1-5 TRBV14 CASSQGQYSNQPQHF
many TRBJ2-3 TRBV20-1 CSASPLGDTQYF
many TRBJ1-2 TRBV7-3 CASSQTPGPPPADGYTF
many TRBJ2-1 TRBV7-2 CASSQQPGLAIGEQFF
many TRBJ2-1 TRBV11-2 CASSLASLNEQFF
few TRBJ2-1 TRBV6-1 CASSSGGGNEQFF
many TRBJ2-7 TRBV18 CASSPGGRASEQYF
many TRBJ2-7 TRBV28 CAISTDSYEQYF
many TRBJ2-3 TRBV19 CASSLRTGRQDTQYF
NA TRBJ2-7 TRBV5-1 CASSLYRGGYDQYF
many TRBJ2-7 TRBV29-1 CSVGIGGQAIYEQYF
NA TRBJ2-2 TRBV18 CAISPGTGRANTGELFF
few TRBJ1-3 TRBV28 CASSRDRSYSGNTIYF
once TRBJ2-7 TRBV5-1 CASSLVPLGEQYF
many TRBJ2-3 TRBV9 CASSVQGAAFTDTQYF
few TRBJ2-7 TRBV6-1 CASSDDTTYEQYF
few TRBJ2-5 TRBV6-1 CASSHGLAGLETQYF
many TRBJ1-5 TRBV12-3/TRBV12-4 CASSPGLSNQPQHF
NA TRBJ1-2 TRBV6-1 CASSEVFLTPYGYTF
NA TRBJ2-2 TRBV5-6 CASSSRWRTASSGELFF
NA TRBJ2-7 TRBV5-1 CASSPNSYEQYF
many TRBJ2-3 TRBV3-1 CASSQDVAGLGTDTQYF
many TRBJ1-2 TRBV11-1 CASSLAQGRGAQGYTF
many TRBJ1-1 TRBV20-1 CSARPEDRAVEAFF
once TRBJ2-7 TRBV7-8 CASSIGLAGTYEQYF